This entry features one TCR beta chain sequence. The antigen is unknown. After the first PCR, alpha and beta chain libraries were processed separately. These data belong to a study of naive and memory T cell subsets. Germline values: CDR1 MNHEY, CDR2 SVGEGT. The junction had 7 bases not matched to a gene; V was cut back by 8 bases and J by 6 bases. The CDR3 is 12 residues long. Both TRBC1 and TRBC2 were covered by a beta constant-region primer of two equimolar oligonucleotides. TCRdb reanalysed the UMI-ligation and nested PCR reads using MiXCR and keeps one entry per CDR3 protein. The sample records around 160,000 distinct CDR3 sequences, over 15% being singletons. General observations from the study: Especially in CD8 cells, naive repertoires contained a few larger clonotypes, possibly CD45RA-re-expressing memory cells. There was no ground truth to check naive and memory subset results. The power law exponent of TCR abundance differed between naive and memory cells.

The V and J genes are TRBV6-2 or TRBV6-3 and TRBJ2-7; TRBD1 aligns across 7 bases. Material: naive CD4+ T cells from blood. This receptor was taken from a human donor in good health. The CDR3: CASLRTGSEQYF. The CDR3 nucleotides read TGTGCCAGCCTCCGGACAGGCTCCGAGCAGTACTTC.